The present TCR beta chain was sequenced within a study of blood T cells in healthy people across ages. Researchers report isolating at least 7 million PBMCs per sample. Germline V gene sequence: CDR1 MNHNS, CDR2 SASEGT. The CDR3 length is 16 residues. With a J-beta primer mix and a sample-barcoded 5' primer, a second PCR ran about 7 to 11 cycles. MiXCR was run by TCRdb on the 5' RACE reads, yielding one entry per CDR3 protein. Of more than 1.4 million distinct CDR3 sequences in the sample, 35% to 45% were seen once. The sample comprised blood. This chain uses TRBV6-1 with TRBJ2-7; 8 nucleotides agree with TRBD2. The J call is doubtful: the DNA matches TRBJ2-5 better. This TCR derives from a woman aged 18-29 years in good health. CDR3 loop: CASSEIPPGGWETQYF. The CDR3, as DNA: TGTGCCAGCAGTGAAATCCCCCCGGGAGGGTGGGAGACCCAGTACTTC.